This T cell receptor beta chain is from a study of blood T cell repertoires in COVID-19. Germline assignment: CDR1 LGHDT and CDR2 YNNKEL (reference sequence). The CDR3 is 15 amino acids. The trim removed 1 base at V and 10 bases at J, leaving 10 bases unmatched. Original processing methods: From reference gene primer amplification, estimates of nucleated cell counts were derived. The data were produced by immunoSEQ multiplex PCR, yet TCRdb's version contains in-frame clones alone and is incomplete. V and J calls plus clone size are reproduced from that table; the DNA served to infer D and trimming. The sample carries 150,000 to 200,000 clones, about 80% recorded once. Those who participated ranged in age from about 18 to 89 years and resided in approximately 23 US areas. Allocation to cohorts depended on clinical history reported by the participants. Symptom resolution, clearance, or two negative PCRs marked donors in Cohort 3 as recovered.

The sequence was obtained from a man between 45 and 60 years old who had recovered from COVID-19. V usage is TRBV3-1 (or the pseudogene TRBV3-2) and J usage is TRBJ2-1; 7 nucleotides line up with TRBD1. Sequenced: PBMCs or T cells enriched from blood (not recorded which). The CDR3 coding sequence is TGTGCCAGCAGCCAAGGGGGAGATGCCAGGGGGGAGCAGTTCTTC. Translated, it gives CASSQGGDARGEQFF.